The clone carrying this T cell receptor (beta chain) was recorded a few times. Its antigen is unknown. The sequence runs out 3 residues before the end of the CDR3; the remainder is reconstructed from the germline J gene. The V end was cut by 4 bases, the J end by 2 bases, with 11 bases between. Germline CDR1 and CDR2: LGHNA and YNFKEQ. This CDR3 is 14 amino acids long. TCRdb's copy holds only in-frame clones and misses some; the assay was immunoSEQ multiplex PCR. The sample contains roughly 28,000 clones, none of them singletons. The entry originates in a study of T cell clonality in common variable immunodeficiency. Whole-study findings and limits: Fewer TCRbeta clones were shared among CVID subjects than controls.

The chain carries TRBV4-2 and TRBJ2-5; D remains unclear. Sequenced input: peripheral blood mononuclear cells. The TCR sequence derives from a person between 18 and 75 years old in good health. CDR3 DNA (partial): TGTGCCAGCAGCCGATGGGCCAATCAAGAGACC. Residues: CASSRWANQET. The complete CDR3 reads CASSRWANQETQYF.